The subject of this entry is one TCR beta chain. This specimen comes from a study of synovial regulatory T cells in juvenile arthritis. In germline, CDR1 is MGHRA, CDR2 YSYEKL. The CDR3 spans 17 residues. A DNA sequence was not provided. Data came from immunoSEQ multiplex PCR; TCRdb stores just in-frame clones and leaves some out. Found here are several thousand clones; the top ten clones hold roughly 1.5%. The sequencing input was Treg cells from blood. The subset here: remaining (HLA-DR-negative) circulating blood Treg cells. This clonotype originated in a donor younger than 35 with juvenile idiopathic arthritis. This chain uses TRBV4-1 with TRBJ2-3; no DNA is available, so the TRBD2 call from TCRdb remains unchecked. This CDR3 reads CASSQRLTSIITDTQYF.